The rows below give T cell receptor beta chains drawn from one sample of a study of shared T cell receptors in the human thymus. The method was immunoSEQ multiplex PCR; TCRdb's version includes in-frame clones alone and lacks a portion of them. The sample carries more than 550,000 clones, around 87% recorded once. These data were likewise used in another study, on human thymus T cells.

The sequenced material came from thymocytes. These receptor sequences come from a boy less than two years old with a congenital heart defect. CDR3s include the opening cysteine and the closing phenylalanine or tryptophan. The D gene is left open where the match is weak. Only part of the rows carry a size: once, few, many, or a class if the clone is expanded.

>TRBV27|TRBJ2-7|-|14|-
TGTGCCAGCAGTTTAAGCCGAACCTCCTACGAGCAGTACTTC
CASSLSRTSYEQYF
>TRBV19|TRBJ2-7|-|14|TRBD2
TGTGCCAGTAGTTTGTCTAGCGGAGTCTACGAGCAGTACTTC
CASSLSSGVYEQYF
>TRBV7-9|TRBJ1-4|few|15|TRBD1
TGTGCCAGCAGCCCCGGACAGGGGGCTACGCAAAAACTGTTTTTT
CASSPGQGATQKLFF
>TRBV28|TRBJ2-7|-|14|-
TGTGCCAGCAGTTTATCCAGGGGTCCCTACGAGCAGTACTTC
CASSLSRGPYEQYF
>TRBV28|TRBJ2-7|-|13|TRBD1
TGTGCCAGCGATCGGACAGGAAGTAACGAGCAGTACTTC
CASDRTGSNEQYF
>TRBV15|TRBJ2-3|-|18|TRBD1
TGTGCCACCAGCAGAGCGGTCCGAGACAGGGTAGTGAGGGATACGCAGTATTTT
CATSRAVRDRVVRDTQYF
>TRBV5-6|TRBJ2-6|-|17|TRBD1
TGTGCCAGCACCCTCTGGGGGGACAGGGCTGGGGCCAACGTCCTGACTTTC
CASTLWGDRAGANVLTF
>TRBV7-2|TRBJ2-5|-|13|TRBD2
TGTGCCAGCAAGGGGAGCGGGGGAGAGACCCAGTACTTC
CASKGSGGETQYF
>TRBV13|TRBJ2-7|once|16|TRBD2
TGTGCCAGCAGCATCGGACTAGCGGGAGAACGCCGAGAGCAGTACTTC
CASSIGLAGERREQYF
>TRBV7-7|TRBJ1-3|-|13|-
TGTGCTAGCAGCCCCAGGGGAAGTAACACCATATATTTT
CASSPRGSNTIYF
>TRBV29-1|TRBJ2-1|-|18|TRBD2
TGCAGCGTTGAATACGGTACCCGGGGGCTAGCGGGAGGTAATGAGCAGTTCTTC
CSVEYGTRGLAGGNEQFF
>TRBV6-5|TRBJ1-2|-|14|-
TGTGCCAGCAGTGAGATCGGGACAACTTATGGCTACACCTTC
CASSEIGTTYGYTF
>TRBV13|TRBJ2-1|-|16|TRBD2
TGTGCCAGCCGAACTATAGGGACTAGCGGAAACAATGAGCAGTTCTTC
CASRTIGTSGNNEQFF
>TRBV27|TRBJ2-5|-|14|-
TGTGCCAGCAGCCCTTGGGGCCCCGAAGAGACCCAGTACTTC
CASSPWGPEETQYF
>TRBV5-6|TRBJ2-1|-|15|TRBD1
TGTGCCAGCACCCCAGGACAGGGTTTTTCCAATGAGCAGTTCTTC
CASTPGQGFSNEQFF
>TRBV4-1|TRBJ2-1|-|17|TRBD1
TGCGCCAGCAGCCAACGACCGGGACAGGGGGACTACAATGAGCAGTTCTTC
CASSQRPGQGDYNEQFF
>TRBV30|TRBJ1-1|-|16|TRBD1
TGTGCCTGGAGTATGGACAGGGGACCTTTGGACACTGAAGCTTTCTTT
CAWSMDRGPLDTEAFF
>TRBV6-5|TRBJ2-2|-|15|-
TGTGCCACCTTAGGGGGGGGAACGAACACCGGGGAGCTGTTTTTT
CATLGGGTNTGELFF
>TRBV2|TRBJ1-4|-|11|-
TGTGCCAGCAGGGAGGGTGAAAAACTGTTTTTT
CASREGEKLFF
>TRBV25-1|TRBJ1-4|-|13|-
TGTGCCAGCGAAACTCAACTAGGTGAAAAACTGTTTTTT
CASETQLGEKLFF
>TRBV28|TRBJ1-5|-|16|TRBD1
TGTGCCAGCAGTTCCCCGGGACAGGGGATAATGGAGCCCCAGCATTTT
CASSSPGQGIMEPQHF
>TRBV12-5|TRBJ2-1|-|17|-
TGTGCTAGTGGTTTGGTACCTTGGAACAGTCCGGGGAATGAGCAGTTCTTC
CASGLVPWNSPGNEQFF
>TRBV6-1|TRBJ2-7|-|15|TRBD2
TGTGCCAGCACCTTAGCGGGAGGGGCCTATTACGAGCAGTACTTC
CASTLAGGAYYEQYF
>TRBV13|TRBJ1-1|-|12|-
TGTGCCAGCAGCTTGCACCAGCGGGAAGCTTTCTTT
CASSLHQREAFF
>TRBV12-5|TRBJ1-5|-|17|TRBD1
TGTGCTAGTGGTTTGGTTCATTGGCAGGGGGCGGTTCAGCCCCAGCATTTT
CASGLVHWQGAVQPQHF
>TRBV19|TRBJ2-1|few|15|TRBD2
TGTGCCAACGGGACTATCCTCTGGGGCTACAATGAGCAGTTCTTC
CANGTILWGYNEQFF
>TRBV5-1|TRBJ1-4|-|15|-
TGCGCCAGCAGCTTGTTTCAGGGGCCTAATGAAAAACTGTTTTTT
CASSLFQGPNEKLFF
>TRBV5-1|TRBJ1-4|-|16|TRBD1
TGCGCCAGCAGCTCAGGACAGGGGAGGGCTAATGAAAAACTGTTTTTT
CASSSGQGRANEKLFF
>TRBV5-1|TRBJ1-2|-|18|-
TGCGCCAGCAGCTTGGGCCCGTATTTGCAGGACACTAACTATGGCTACACCTTC
CASSLGPYLQDTNYGYTF
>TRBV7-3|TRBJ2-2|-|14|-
TGTGCCAGCAGCTTTTGGGGGGAGTCCGGGGAGCTGTTTTTT
CASSFWGESGELFF
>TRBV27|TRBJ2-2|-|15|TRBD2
TGTGCCAGCAGTTTTGGACTAGTTCGGACCGGGGAGCTGTTTTTT
CASSFGLVRTGELFF
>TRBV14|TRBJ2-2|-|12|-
TGTGCCAGCAGCCCTCGGACCGGGGAGCTGTTTTTT
CASSPRTGELFF
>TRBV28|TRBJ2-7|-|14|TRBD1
TGTGCCGGCAGTTTACAGGGGTTGGGTTACGAGCAGTACTTC
CAGSLQGLGYEQYF
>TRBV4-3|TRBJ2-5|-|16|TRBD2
TGCGCCAGCAGCCAAGGAGGTAGCGGGATTCAAGAGACCCAGTACTTC
CASSQGGSGIQETQYF
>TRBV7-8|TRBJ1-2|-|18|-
TGTGCCAGCACCCGGGCCGGGACACCGCCTTGGGGTAACTATGGCTACACCTTC
CASTRAGTPPWGNYGYTF
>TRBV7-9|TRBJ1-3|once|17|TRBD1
TGTGCCAGCAGCTTGAACCGACAGGGACTCTCTGGAAACACCATATATTTT
CASSLNRQGLSGNTIYF
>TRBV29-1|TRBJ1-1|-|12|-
TGCAGCGTGAGAGGGGGGGGGACTGAAGCTTTCTTT
CSVRGGGTEAFF
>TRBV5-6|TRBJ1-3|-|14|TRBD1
TGTGCCAGCAGCTTACTACAGGGGAGAAACACCATATATTTT
CASSLLQGRNTIYF
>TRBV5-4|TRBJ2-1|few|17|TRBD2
TGTGCCAGCAGCTTGGGCAGGCGGGAGGGCCCTCTGTATGAGCAGTTCTTC
CASSLGRREGPLYEQFF
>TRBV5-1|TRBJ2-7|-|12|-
TGCGCCAGCAGCGACGACAGCGACGAGCAGTACTTC
CASSDDSDEQYF
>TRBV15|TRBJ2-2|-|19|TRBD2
TGTGCCACCAGCGCAGGGACTAGCGGGAGTTTTACGTACACCGGGGAGCTGTTTTTT
CATSAGTSGSFTYTGELFF
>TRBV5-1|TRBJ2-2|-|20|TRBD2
TGCGCCAGCAGCCCCCGAGTTAGCGGGGGGGTATTGGGTCGCACCGGGGAGCTGTTTTTT
CASSPRVSGGVLGRTGELFF
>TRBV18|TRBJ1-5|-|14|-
TGTGCCAGCTCACTCAACAGGGGCAATCAGCCCCAGCATTTT
CASSLNRGNQPQHF
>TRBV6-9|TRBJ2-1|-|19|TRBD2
TGTGCCAGCAGTTATTACGGACTAGCGGGGGGGGCAAGGTACAATGAGCAGTTCTTC
CASSYYGLAGGARYNEQFF
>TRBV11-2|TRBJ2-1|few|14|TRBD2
TGTGCCAGCAGCTTATTAGCGGGAGAGGATGAGCAGTTCTTC
CASSLLAGEDEQFF
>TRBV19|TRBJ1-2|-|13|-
TGTGCCAGTAGGGCTCGAGGGACTCGGCTTCTCACCTTC
CASRARGTRLLTF
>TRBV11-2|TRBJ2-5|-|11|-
TGTGCCAGCAGGTCCGAAGAGACCCAGTACTTC
CASRSEETQYF